This passage covers 7 T cell receptor beta chains from one sample sequenced in a study of Ad26.COV2.S vaccination and SARS-CoV-2 variants. Libraries were prepared by immunoSEQ multiplex PCR; TCRdb keeps only in-frame clonotypes and omits some of them. The sample has some 420,000 clones; around 87% are singletons. Treatment defined: about 20 received Ad26.COV2.S at low or high dose, single or two shots; roughly five received placebo; per-sample allocation not given. Each sample was drawn 63 days after the first injection (of vaccine or placebo). This specimen was peripheral blood, taken in a trial of Ad26.COV2.S vaccine versus placebo. All receptors derive from a person aged 18-60 years who received the Ad26.COV2.S COVID-19 vaccine or a placebo.

The chain is built from TRBV4-2 and TRBJ1-2, with D uncertain. Germline lookup yields CDR1 LGHNA and CDR2 YNFKEQ. The V end lost 0 bases, the J end lost 3 bases, and 17 bases lay between the germline ends. The CDR3 is 17 residues long. The CDR3 DNA is TGTGCCAGCAGCCAAGAAAATGCCCCGTCCTTTGACTATGGCTACACCTTC. Its translation: CASSQENAPSFDYGYTF.

V is TRBV3-1 (or the pseudogene TRBV3-2) and J is TRBJ2-3; TRBD2 matches 14 bases. Unmatched junction bases numbered 5, after V lost 3 bases and J lost 3 bases. Germline values: CDR1 LGHDT, CDR2 YNNKEL (reference sequence). The CDR3 is 17 residues long. The CDR3 DNA reads as TGTGCCAGCAGCCAGGGGACTAGCGGGGGTAGTACAGATACGCAGTATTTT. This gives the protein CASSQGTSGGSTDTQYF.

The chain joins TRBV10-1 to TRBJ1-6, with 9 bases matching TRBD1. The CDR3 has 14 amino acids. V lost 7 bases and J lost 5; bases outside the gene matches: 3. Germline values: CDR1 WNHNN, CDR2 SYGVQD (reference sequence). CDR3: CASKGQGDNSPLHF. CDR3 coding DNA: TGCGCCAGCAAGGGACAGGGCGATAATTCACCCCTCCACTTT.

V gene TRBV21-1 combines with J gene TRBJ1-5; the listed D gene, TRBD1, was not tested against the DNA. TRBV21-1 is a pseudogene locus. The CDR3 totals 15 residues. The CDR3 DNA reads as TGTGCCAGCTGGGGATACCAGGGTGATGGCCAGCCCCAGCATTTT. Encoded protein: CASWGYQGDGQPQHF.

The rearrangement joins TRBV7-2 to TRBJ1-4; D is unresolved. Per the germline V gene, CDR1 is SGHTA and CDR2 is FQGNSA. The CDR3 runs 16 residues. The V end was cut by 1 base, the J end by 5 bases, with 14 bases between. CDR3 sequence (DNA): TGTGCCAGCAGCTTAGGAGTGGGCGGATCGAATGAAAAACTGTTTTTT. This translates into CASSLGVGGSNEKLFF.

The chain has TRBV5-4 and TRBJ1-2; TRBD1 matches 10 bases. The V and J ends lost 2 bases and 14 bases, in that order; junction bases with no gene match: 12. CDR3 length: 14 amino acids. CDR1 and CDR2 (germline): SGHNT, YYREEE (reference sequence). CDR3 nucleotides: TGTGCCAGCAGCTTAGTAACCGGGACAGGGGTATGGACCTTC. Encoded protein: CASSLVTGTGVWTF.

V and J are TRBV7-8 and TRBJ2-5; 7 bases line up with TRBD1. This CDR3 has 16 residues. J gave up 1 base and V 4 bases, and 9 bases lay outside the gene matches. The germline V gene has CDR1 SGHVS and CDR2 FQNEAQ. CDR3 amino acids: CASSSSTGPLQETQYF. CDR3 DNA sequence: TGTGCCAGCAGCTCATCGACAGGGCCTCTCCAAGAGACCCAGTACTTC.